This T cell receptor beta chain derives from a study of cytomegalovirus exposure and HLA in healthy donors. Background on the study: An earlier analysis identified 120 million or so unique TCR beta sequences in about 179 million T cells. General study findings and limits: Reportedly, fewer N-insertions than the roughly 700-donor mean appeared in an Asian-associated ancestry cluster in a later analysis. Follow-up analysis later connected one missense variant in DCLRE1C with trimming of TCR beta V- and J-genes. In an earlier analysis, most TCR beta V segments were productive about 87% or about 30% of the time.

The CDR3 consists of 11 residues. The germline V and J ends were trimmed by 7 bases and 5 bases, with 11 bases remaining between them. Germline V gene sequence: CDR1 DFQATT, CDR2 SNEGSKA (reference sequence). Primers for the PCR totalled 60 Vbeta and 13 Jbeta. The table came from immunoSEQ multiplex PCR; TCRdb's copy has only in-frame clones and leaves some out. The sample lists over 70,000 clones; around 81% were seen once. As concerns this clone: Its specificity is not known.

This clonotype was obtained from a man between 18 and 29 years old in good health and CMV-seronegative. The sample taken for sequencing was PBMCs. The chain combines TRBV20-1 with TRBJ1-1; D possibly corresponds to TRBD1 (6 bases). CDR3 sequence: CSGVQGTEAFF. DNA for the CDR3: TGCAGTGGCGTACAGGGTACTGAAGCTTTCTTT.